This T cell receptor beta chain originates from a study of beta chain features in type 1 diabetes. The study's findings and limits: Among all four CD4+ subsets, Type 1 diabetes patients had TCRB CDR3s that were moderately but significantly shorter.

Cell sorting via CD45RO/CCR7/CD25/CD127/CD95/CD27 was performed to obtain CD4+ naive, central memory, regulatory and stem cell-like memory cells. J gave up 4 bases and V 7 bases, and 7 bases lay outside the gene matches. This CDR3 comprises 13 residues. Germline CDR1 reads SGHDT; CDR2 reads YYEEEE. Expressed TCRB transcripts were sequenced, since all the RNA that had been isolated was reverse transcribed. Libraries were prepared by immunoSEQ multiplex PCR; TCRdb keeps only in-frame clonotypes and omits some of them. The sample holds hundreds of thousands of clones; about an eighth are singletons and the top ten take approximately 0.021%. Concerning this clone: What it binds is not known.

This TCR was sampled from a man younger than 35 with type 1 diabetes. The sequenced material came from naive CD4+ T cells from blood. V gene TRBV5-6 combines with J gene TRBJ1-1; 7 bases are a match to TRBD1. CDR3 nucleotides: TGTGCCAGCTGGGGAGGGGGCGGCACTGAAGCTTTCTTT. Translation gives CASWGGGGTEAFF.